Reported below is one TCR beta chain. Generated by immunoSEQ multiplex PCR, the TCRdb table keeps only in-frame clones and is missing some. The sample includes more than 250,000 clones, about 91% of them seen just once. This specimen belongs to a study of blood T cell repertoires in COVID-19. On the study more broadly: PBMCs, B-cell-depleted T cells, or T cells were the source of the cDNA or gDNA that made up the material.

The CDR3 is made up of 13 amino acids. Germline V gives CDR1 SNHLY, CDR2 FYNNEI. V lost 8 bases and J lost 4, with 12 bases in between. The genes are TRBV2 and TRBJ1-5; a possible D gene is TRBD1 (5 bases). The origin of this receptor is a woman younger than 45 with COVID-19, enrolled during active disease. Material for sequencing was peripheral blood. This CDR3 reads CASGGGLNQPQHF. DNA for the CDR3: TGTGCCAGCGGGGGAGGTCTAAATCAGCCCCAGCATTTT.